Here is one T cell receptor (beta chain) with its context. Other DNA variants within this sample encode the same CDR3. The entry originates in a study of blood T cell repertoires in COVID-19. Germline-derived CDR1 and CDR2 are LNHDA and SQIVND (reference sequence). The J segment lost 8 bases and the V segment lost 5 bases, leaving 9 bases of the junction unmatched. The CDR3 runs to 14 residues. Measured with immunoSEQ multiplex PCR; TCRdb has only the in-frame clones, and not every one. The sample holds 150,000 to 200,000 clones, approximately 80% seen once. This receptor was obtained from a man aged 45 to 65 who had recovered from COVID-19. The V gene is TRBV19, the J gene TRBJ1-2; TRBD1 aligns across 9 bases. The sequenced material came from PBMCs or T cells enriched from blood (not recorded which). CDR3 amino acids: CASSDRDRAYGYTF. In DNA form, the CDR3 reads TGTGCCAGTAGTGACCGGGACAGGGCTTACGGCTACACCTTC.